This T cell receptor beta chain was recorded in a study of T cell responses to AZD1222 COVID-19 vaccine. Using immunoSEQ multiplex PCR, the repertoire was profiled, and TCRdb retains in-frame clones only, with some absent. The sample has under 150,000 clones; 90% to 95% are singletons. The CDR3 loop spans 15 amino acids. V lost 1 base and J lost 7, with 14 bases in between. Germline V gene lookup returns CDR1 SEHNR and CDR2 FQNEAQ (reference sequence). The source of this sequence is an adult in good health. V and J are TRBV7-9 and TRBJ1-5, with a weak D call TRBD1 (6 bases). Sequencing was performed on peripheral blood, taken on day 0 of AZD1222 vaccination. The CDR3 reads CASSLEVQGGQPQHF. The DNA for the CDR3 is TGTGCCAGCAGCTTAGAAGTACAGGGTGGCCAGCCCCAGCATTTT.